The 28 T cell receptor beta chains given below trace back to one sample, sequenced in a study of tissue T cells after allogeneic stem cell transplantation. Noted time point: mouse harvest day 14 after allogeneic transplant. Each mouse received 10^7 T-cell-depleted marrow cells plus 10^6 splenic CD5+ T cells by tail vein. TCRdb's table, derived via immunoSEQ multiplex PCR, lists solely in-frame clones and lacks some. This table has 4,600 or so clones, about 50% appearing once. The sequenced sample was lymph node tissue. The receptors stem from a female BALB/c mouse given C57BL/6 T cells with graft-versus-host disease after an allogeneic hematopoietic cell transplant.

Notes on this clone: Germline is not matched at one junction end, which may reflect a read error. Germline and genes: mouse. With the read ending 1 residue before the CDR3 end, the germline J gene is used to fill in that end. Within the sample, other DNA sequences also encode this same CDR3. The rearrangement links TRBV5 to TRBJ2-7; 8 bases agree with TRBD2. The germline gives CDR1 LGHNA, CDR2 YNLKQL (reference sequence). The CDR3 is made up of 16 amino acids. CDR3 DNA (partial): TGTGCCAGCAGCCAATGGGGGGGGGCGAGCTCCTACGAACAGTAC. This sequence encodes CASSQWGGASSYEQY. The CDR3, in full, reads CASSQWGGASSYEQYF.

Comments on this clone: Mouse gene names and germline throughout. The CDR3 extends 1 residue past the end of the read, so its final part is completed from the germline J gene. The rearrangement links TRBV17 to TRBJ2-7, with 10 bases fitting TRBD2. After removal of 6 bases from V and 6 bases from J, the junction contained 2 bases not matched to a gene. This CDR3 region has 12 residues. Germline assignment: CDR1 MNHDT and CDR2 YYDKIL. The covered CDR3 bases are TGTGCTAGCAGGAGACTGGGGGGTGAACAGTAC. Protein sequence: CASRRLGGEQY. The whole CDR3 protein is CASRRLGGEQYF.

To note about this clone: Here the gene names and germline are mouse. The read ends 1 residue early relative to the CDR3; the germline J gene fills the gap. The rearrangement joins TRBV29 to TRBJ2-5, with 10 bases fitting TRBD1. This CDR3 region has 16 residues. CDR1 MSHET and CDR2 SYDVDS come from the germline V gene. The J segment lost 6 bases and the V segment lost 1 base, leaving 7 bases of the junction unmatched. The CDR3 is CASSLWGTGEGDTQYF. Partial CDR3 DNA: TGTGCTAGCAGTTTATGGGGGACAGGGGAAGGGGACACCCAGTAC.

The table lists this clone with a few counts. Gene names are mouse gene names. The read ends 1 residue early relative to the CDR3; the germline J gene fills the gap. The V call is TRBV15, the J call TRBJ2-7, with 11 bases that match TRBD2. CDR1 SGHND and CDR2 FRSKSL come from the germline V gene. V lost 5 bases to trimming and J lost 4 bases; unmatched junction nucleotides: 1. This CDR3 has 13 amino acids. The CDR3 here is CASSRDWGYEQYF. CDR3 DNA (partial): TGTGCCAGCAGTCGGGACTGGGGGTATGAACAGTAC.

This clone is medium-sized within its sample. Genes and germline are mouse. The sequence runs out 1 residue before the end of the CDR3; the remainder is reconstructed from the germline J gene. The V and J genes are TRBV5 and TRBJ2-7; no firm D call. Germline V gene sequence: CDR1 LGHNA, CDR2 YNLKQL (reference sequence). The CDR3 length is 14 residues. Trimming took 1 base from V and 0 from J, leaving 7 bases between them. CDR3 sequence reads: CASSQGRSSYEQYF. CDR3 DNA (partial): TGTGCCAGCAGCCAAGGCCGGAGCTCCTATGAACAGTAC.

This clone was detected a few times. Gene names and germline match the mouse. The DNA ends 1 residue before the CDR3 does, and the rest of the CDR3 is filled in from the germline J gene. This chain joins TRBV31 and TRBJ1-5; no firm D call. Between the trimmed V and J ends, which lost 0 bases and 3 bases, there was a span of 6 bases. The CDR3 is made up of 13 amino acids. CDR1 GKSSPN and CDR2 SITVG come from the germline V gene. The CDR3 is CAWSLGFNQAPLF. The DNA read from the CDR3 is TGTGCCTGGAGTCTCGGGTTCAACCAGGCTCCGCTT.

Comments on this clone: The germline and genes are mouse ones. The CDR3 extends 1 residue past the end of the read, so its final part is completed from the germline J gene. The chain carries TRBV2 and TRBJ2-1; D perhaps matches TRBD2 (6 bases). Trimming cost V 2 bases and J 2 bases, with 10 bases left between them. From germline, CDR1 is LGHNA and CDR2 YSYQKL. The CDR3 has 15 residues. The sequenced part of the CDR3 DNA is TGTGCCAGCAGCCAAATCGGGGGGTACTATGCTGAGCAGTTC. Its translation is CASSQIGGYYAEQF. The entire CDR3 protein is CASSQIGGYYAEQFF.

As for this clone: Gene names follow the mouse nomenclature. The sequenced fragment ends 1 residue before the CDR3 boundary, so the rest is inferred from the germline J gene. J is TRBJ1-3 and V is TRBV14; D is uncertain. The CDR3 is 14 amino acids. Germline CDR1 and CDR2: SGHDT and FRDEAV. The V gene lost 4 bases and the J gene lost 0 bases, with 8 bases spanning the gap. The CDR3 loop reads CASSHQNSGNTLYF. Partial CDR3 DNA: TGTGCCAGCAGTCATCAGAATTCTGGAAATACGCTCTAT.

Note on this clone: It differs at one base from a far larger clone, so likely a read error. Mouse gene names apply. The read terminates 1 residue ahead of where the CDR3 ends, so the germline J gene completes it. The V gene is TRBV20, the J gene TRBJ2-7; D possibly corresponds to TRBD2 (6 bases). CDR1 GFQATS and CDR2 STVNSAI come from the germline V gene. CDR3 size: 12 residues. Trimming shortened V by 3 bases and J by 4 bases, and 10 bases separated the two germline ends. The covered CDR3 bases are TGTGGTGCTAGAACTGGGCGGTATGAACAGTAC. Its protein is CGARTGRYEQY. In full, the CDR3 is CGARTGRYEQYF. Together with reference TRBV20 and TRBJ2-7, the CDR3 gives the full variable domain: GALVYQYPRRTICKSGTSMRMECQAVGFQATSVAWYRQSPQKTFELIALSTVNSAIKYEQNFTQEKFPISHPNLSFSSMTVLNAYLEDRGLYLCGARTGRYEQYFGPGTRLTVL.

Notes on this clone: Mouse gene names and germline throughout. The observed sequence ends 1 residue before the CDR3 terminus, with the missing tail filled in from the germline J gene. The chain is built from TRBV14 and TRBJ2-3, with TRBD1 identical over 9 bases. CDR1 is SGHDT, CDR2 FRDEAV, per germline. This CDR3 region has 13 residues. The junction had 1 base not matched to a gene; V was cut back by 5 bases and J by 3 bases. The sequenced part of the CDR3 DNA is TGTGCCAGCAGGGGGACAGGGGCAGAAACGCTGTAT. Encoded protein: CASRGTGAETLY. The whole CDR3 region reads CASRGTGAETLYF.

A remark on this clone: The germline and genes are mouse ones. Read sequence stops 1 residue before the CDR3 end, and the germline J gene provides the missing end. The J gene is TRBJ2-3, the V gene TRBV13-1; D is possibly TRBD2 (5 bases). CDR3 length: 14 residues. Germline CDR1 reads NSHNY; CDR2 reads SYGAGN. Deletions cut 0 bases from V and 0 bases from J, with 5 bases between. CDR3 protein: CASSDAGSAETLYF. The part of the CDR3 DNA that was read is TGTGCCAGCAGTGATGCTGGGAGTGCAGAAACGCTGTAT.

By its share, this clone is medium-sized. The germline and genes are mouse ones. The CDR3 is cut off 1 residue early in the read; its end comes from the germline J gene. The chain joins TRBV3 to TRBJ1-1, with 7 bases lining up with TRBD1. Germline V gene data show CDR1 as SNHLY and CDR2 as FYNGKV (reference sequence). This CDR3 contains 15 residues. The V and J ends lost 1 base and 1 base, in that order; junction bases with no gene match: 3. CDR3 region: CASSLEGQKNTEVFF. CDR3 DNA, as far as it was read: TGTGCCAGCAGCTTAGAGGGACAGAAAAACACAGAAGTCTTC.

Note on this clone: All gene names here are mouse names. From the germline J gene comes the end of the CDR3, since the read stops 1 residue before it. The rearrangement links TRBV19 to TRBJ1-1; 7 bases agree with TRBD1. Per the germline V gene, CDR1 is FNHDT and CDR2 is SITEND (reference sequence). Trimming at V came to 2 bases and at J to 0 bases, leaving 1 base not matched to a gene. This CDR3 is built from 14 residues. The sequenced part of the CDR3 DNA is TGTGCCAGCAGTATCCAGGGGGCAAACACAGAAGTCTTC. Its protein product is CASSIQGANTEVF. The entire CDR3 protein reads CASSIQGANTEVFF.

Details on this clone: Genes and germline come from the mouse. The CDR3 end lies 1 residue beyond the end of the read and is filled in from the germline J gene. The chain is built from TRBV3 and TRBJ2-5, with D possibly being TRBD1 or TRBD2 (5 bases each). Trimming took off 6 bases at V and 2 bases at J, with 12 bases between the two ends. CDR1 is SNHLY and CDR2 is FYNGKV in the germline V gene (reference sequence). CDR3 length equals 14 residues. The sequenced part of the CDR3 DNA is TGTGCCAGCAGGGAGACGGGGGTCCAAGACACCCAGTAC. Protein: CASRETGVQDTQY. In full, the CDR3 is CASRETGVQDTQYF. Variable domain in full (rest from reference TRBV3 and TRBJ2-5): GPKVLQIPSHQIIDMGQMVTLNCDPVSNHLYFYWYKQILGQQMEFLVNFYNGKVMEKSKLFKDQFSVERPDGSYFTLKIQPTALEDSAVYFCASRETGVQDTQYFGPGTRLLVL.

This clone has a handful of counts. Genes here carry mouse names. Sequencing ends 1 residue short of the CDR3 end; the germline J gene provides the rest. The rearrangement joins TRBV13-3 to TRBJ2-7; perhaps TRBD1 as D (5 bases). Germline lookup yields CDR1 NNHDY and CDR2 SYVADS. The CDR3 has 13 amino acids. Trimming removed 0 bases at V and 6 bases at J, with 10 bases between. This chain's CDR3 is CASSDGRGVEQYF. Partial CDR3 DNA: TGTGCCAGCAGTGATGGCAGAGGGGTTGAACAGTAC.

A word on this clone: The gene names here belong to mouse. The chain's CDR3 is CASSELRGSGNTLYF. The CDR3 DNA, read in part, is TGTGCCAGCAGTGAACTCAGGGGTTCTGGAAATACGCTCTAT. V usage is TRBV14 and J usage is TRBJ1-3; tentative D call: TRBD1 (6 bases). The read comes to an end 1 residue before the CDR3 does, leaving the germline J gene to fill in the end. Trimming took off 4 bases at V and 0 bases at J, with 11 bases between the two ends. Germline V gene lookup returns CDR1 SGHDT and CDR2 FRDEAV. The CDR3 contains 15 residues.

In the case of this clone: The gene names here belong to mouse. The sequenced fragment ends 1 residue before the CDR3 boundary, so the rest is inferred from the germline J gene. The chain recombines TRBV12-1 with TRBJ1-2; 8 nucleotides agree with TRBD1. Germline CDR1 is SGHSN and CDR2 is HYEKVE. The CDR3 runs 14 residues. The ends lost 2 bases at V and 0 bases at J; junction bases unmatched: 1. The part of the CDR3 DNA that was read is TGTGCCAGCTCTCCGACAGGGGCAAACTCCGACTACACC. Translating it yields CASSPTGANSDYT. From start to end, the CDR3 is CASSPTGANSDYTF.

This clone was found once. The germline and genes are mouse ones. Coverage ceases 1 residue before the CDR3 finishes, and the germline J gene fills in the end. The rearrangement uses TRBV5 and TRBJ2-7, with 8 bases matching TRBD1. The germline CDR1 and CDR2 sequences are LGHNA and YNLKQL (reference sequence). The junction had 2 bases not matched to a gene; V was cut back by 0 bases and J by 4 bases. The CDR3 runs to 14 residues. CDR3 bases read: TGTGCCAGCAGCCAAGAGCAGGGGGCTTATGAACAGTAC. This translates into CASSQEQGAYEQY. In full, the CDR3 reads CASSQEQGAYEQYF.

This clone appeared once. Gene names follow the mouse nomenclature. The sequence runs out 1 residue before the end of the CDR3; the remainder is reconstructed from the germline J gene. The chain recombines TRBV31 with TRBJ2-3, with TRBD2 matching 8 bases. The CDR3 has 14 amino acids. Germline V gene sequence: CDR1 GKSSPN, CDR2 SITVG. V dropped 0 bases and J dropped 5; count of bases not matched to a gene: 4. The CDR3 is CAWSLGTGGETLYF. The DNA read from the CDR3 is TGTGCCTGGAGTCTAGGCACTGGGGGAGAAACGCTGTAT.

Concerning this clone itself: Genes here carry mouse names. The sequenced fragment ends 1 residue before the CDR3 boundary, so the rest is inferred from the germline J gene. The chain employs TRBV19 and TRBJ1-4, with a tentative D call TRBD1 (6 bases). CDR3 size: 15 residues. Germline V gene lookup returns CDR1 FNHDT and CDR2 SITEND (reference sequence). Deletions cut 1 base from V and 1 base from J, with 8 bases between. CDR3 residues: CASSIKDSSNERLFF. The CDR3 bases that were read are TGTGCCAGCAGTATAAAGGACAGTTCCAACGAAAGATTATTT.

Only a few counts were recorded for this clone. Germline and genes: mouse. The read comes to an end 1 residue before the CDR3 does, leaving the germline J gene to fill in the end. The chain employs TRBV20 and TRBJ2-7; 8 bases are shared with TRBD2. Germline V gene lookup returns CDR1 GFQATS and CDR2 STVNSAI. This CDR3 is 14 amino acids long. V shed 0 bases and J 3 bases; nucleotides not matched to a gene: 4. The part of the CDR3 DNA that was read is TGTGGTGCTAGGGACTGGGGGGCGAACTATGAACAGTAC. It yields the protein CGARDWGANYEQY. The full CDR3 protein reads CGARDWGANYEQYF.

Notes on this clone: Mouse gene names apply. The CDR3 end lies 1 residue beyond the end of the read and is filled in from the germline J gene. V is TRBV13-3 and J is TRBJ1-1; weak D call: TRBD1 (6 bases). The CDR3 has 14 amino acids. The V end lost 0 bases, the J end lost 1 base, and 7 bases lay between the germline ends. CDR1 NNHDY and CDR2 SYVADS come from the germline V gene. Partial CDR3 DNA: TGTGCCAGCAGTGATGAGGGGGGGAACACAGAAGTCTTC. It codes for CASSDEGGNTEVF. The full CDR3 protein is CASSDEGGNTEVFF.

This clone occurred once. The gene symbols are mouse symbols. The read is 1 residue too short to cover the CDR3 end, so that end is filled in from the germline J gene. V usage is TRBV5 and J usage is TRBJ2-7; the match to TRBD2 covers 14 bases. V was pared by 4 bases and J by 7 bases, with 6 bases of the junction left unmatched. Germline V gene sequence: CDR1 LGHNA, CDR2 YNLKQL (reference sequence). The CDR3 runs to 15 residues. Incomplete CDR3 DNA: TGTGCCAGCAGCCCTCCGGGACTGGGGGGGCAAGAACAGTAC. Encoded protein: CASSPPGLGGQEQY. The full CDR3 sequence reads CASSPPGLGGQEQYF.

As regards this clone: Relative to the germline gene, one junction end is altered; a read error may explain this. These gene names are mouse names. The read terminates 1 residue ahead of where the CDR3 ends, so the germline J gene completes it. The gene calls are TRBV13-3 and TRBJ2-5; 7 bases line up with TRBD2. Germline V CDR1 and CDR2: NNHDY, SYVADS. The CDR3 loop spans 12 amino acids. The sequenced CDR3 bases are TGCGCTGCCGGGGGGGTCCAAGACACCCAGTAC. Translation gives CAAGGVQDTQY. The CDR3 reads in full as CAAGGVQDTQYF.

This clone was observed a few times. Mouse germline and gene names are used. The read ends 1 residue before the CDR3 terminus; that terminus is restored from the germline J gene. The chain uses TRBV1 and TRBJ2-1; a weak D match, TRBD2 (7 bases). V lost 3 bases to trimming and J lost 2 bases, with 8 bases between them. This CDR3 has 14 residues. Germline values: CDR1 NSQYPW, CDR2 LRSPGD (reference sequence). CDR3 bases read: TGCACCTGCAGTGCTGGGGGGCACTATGCTGAGCAGTTC. Translating gives CTCSAGGHYAEQF. In full, the CDR3 reads CTCSAGGHYAEQFF.

A remark on this clone: Gene names are the mouse ones. The CDR3 end is not reached by the read, which stops 1 residue before it; the germline J gene fills it in. V gene TRBV26 combines with J gene TRBJ2-4; D ambiguous. Between the trimmed V and J ends, which lost 3 bases and 0 bases, there was a span of 4 bases. The germline V gene encodes CDR1 KGHPV and CDR2 FQNQEV (reference sequence). This CDR3 region has 13 residues. The CDR3 bases that were read are TGTGCCAGCAGTCTCCAGAGTCAAAACACCTTGTAC. Its translation is CASSLQSQNTLY. The entire CDR3 sequence reads CASSLQSQNTLYF.

This clone was picked up a small number of times. The genes and germline here are from mouse. The read is 1 residue too short to cover the CDR3 end, so that end is filled in from the germline J gene. The V gene is TRBV19, the J gene TRBJ2-7, with 7 bases aligning to TRBD1. This CDR3 contains 12 residues. J lost 3 bases, V lost 4 bases, and 1 base had no gene match. The germline V gene encodes CDR1 FNHDT and CDR2 SITEND (reference sequence). The CDR3 here is CASSRDSYEQYF. CDR3 DNA (partial): TGTGCCAGCAGTCGGGACAGCTATGAACAGTAC.

This clone was seen just once. Gene labels here are mouse ones. The sequenced fragment ends 1 residue before the CDR3 boundary, so the rest is inferred from the germline J gene. V gene TRBV3 combines with J gene TRBJ2-1, with TRBD2 matching 8 bases. This CDR3 has 13 residues. V dropped 5 bases and J dropped 9; count of bases not matched to a gene: 6. Germline lookup yields CDR1 SNHLY and CDR2 FYNGKV (reference sequence). The CDR3 here is CASSPLGGDEQFF. The sequenced part of the CDR3 DNA is TGTGCCAGCAGCCCCCTGGGGGGAGATGAGCAGTTC.